This TCR beta chain was observed in a study of blood T cells in healthy people across ages. Study results and caveats: Roughly linear age-related decline in beta diversity appeared, significant by age approximately 40.

A J-beta primer mix and a sample-barcoded 5' primer were used in a second PCR of about 7 to 12 cycles. In TCRdb, the 5' RACE reads were re-called with MiXCR into one record per CDR3 protein. This sample has around 1.5 million distinct CDR3 sequences; around 39% occur once, and the top ten carry approximately 7.9%. This CDR3 spans 14 amino acids. The V segment lost 6 bases and the J segment 5 bases; nucleotides outside the gene matches: 7. The germline CDR1 and CDR2 sequences are SGHRS and YFSETQ. In the case of this clonotype: Its specificity is unknown.

Sequenced input: blood. The chain carries TRBV5-1 and TRBJ2-7; 11 nucleotides align to TRBD1. The TCR originated in a woman between 18 and 29 years old in good health. CDR3 bases: TGCGCCAGCACTTTGGACAGGGGGCGTAACGAGCAGTACTTC. Amino acids: CASTLDRGRNEQYF. The variable domain in full, with the rest retrieved from reference TRBV5-1 and TRBJ2-7, is KAGVTQTPRYLIKTRGQQVTLSCSPISGHRSVSWYQQTPGQGLQFLFEYFSETQRNKGNFPGRFSGRQFSNSRSEMNVSTLELGDSALYLCASTLDRGRNEQYFGPGTRLTVT.